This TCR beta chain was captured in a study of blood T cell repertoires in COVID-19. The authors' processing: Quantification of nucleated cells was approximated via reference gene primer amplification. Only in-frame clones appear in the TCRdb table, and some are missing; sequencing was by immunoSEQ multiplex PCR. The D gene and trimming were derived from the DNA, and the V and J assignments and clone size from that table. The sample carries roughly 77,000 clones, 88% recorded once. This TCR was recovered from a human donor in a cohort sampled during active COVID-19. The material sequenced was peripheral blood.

CDR3 DNA sequence: TGTGCCAGCAGCTTATTAAATCAAGCAAATGAAAAACTGTTTTTT. Amino acids: CASSLLNQANEKLFF. V usage is TRBV11-2 and J usage is TRBJ1-4; D is ambiguous. Germline CDR1 SGHAT, CDR2 FQNNGV. V shed 2 bases and J shed 5 bases, with 12 bases lying between them. This CDR3 has 15 amino acids.